Listed below are T cell receptor beta chains from one sample, sequenced in a study of OX40 agonist ivuxolimab in advanced cancers. Assay used: immunoSEQ multiplex PCR; TCRdb lists only in-frame clones, some missing. The table includes tens of thousands of clones, roughly 84% detected once. Sequencing was performed on CD4+ or CD8+ T cells sorted from blood, taken in a trial of the OX40 agonist ivuxolimab. The receptors were sampled from an adult with an advanced solid tumor such as melanoma, head and neck, liver or kidney cancer. The CDR3 runs from the conserved cysteine through the conserved F or W. D genes are given only for firm matches. Clone size is given for some rows only: seen once, a few or many times, or a class if the clone is expanded.

14,TRBJ1-2,TRBD1,NA,TRBV6-6,CASRAPGQHYGYTF,TGTGCCAGCAGGGCTCCGGGACAGCACTATGGCTACACCTTC
11,TRBJ1-1,NA,NA,TRBV5-1,CASRGGGEAFF,TGCGCCAGCAGAGGCGGCGGTGAAGCTTTCTTT
15,TRBJ2-1,TRBD2,few,TRBV5-4,CASSFGGGLYNEQFF,TGTGCCAGCAGCTTCGGGGGGGGTCTGTACAATGAGCAGTTCTTC
15,TRBJ2-5,TRBD2,NA,TRBV9,CASSSGLEGSETQYF,TGTGCCAGCAGCTCGGGACTAGAGGGGTCAGAGACCCAGTACTTC
17,TRBJ1-1,NA,few,TRBV11-2,CASSRYGAGAMNTEAFF,TGTGCCAGCAGCCGCTACGGGGCAGGGGCTATGAACACTGAAGCTTTCTTT
16,TRBJ2-5,NA,few,TRBV11-3,CASSFGVGASQETQYF,TGTGCCAGCAGCTTCGGGGTGGGGGCATCCCAAGAGACCCAGTACTTC
15,TRBJ2-7,NA,NA,TRBV7-2,CASSPQGGGRSKQYF,TGTGCCAGCAGCCCCCAGGGAGGGGGCCGTTCCAAGCAGTACTTC
16,TRBJ2-1,TRBD2,NA,TRBV9,CASSLGLAGVDNEQFF,TGTGCCAGCAGCCTAGGACTAGCGGGAGTAGACAATGAGCAGTTCTTC
14,TRBJ2-3,TRBD2,once,TRBV10-3,CAIQLARGTDTQYF,TGTGCCATCCAACTAGCGCGGGGCACAGATACGCAGTATTTT
16,TRBJ2-3,TRBD2,NA,TRBV11-2,CASSSRLAGPRDTQYF,TGTGCCAGCAGCTCCAGACTAGCGGGGCCCAGAGATACGCAGTATTTT
15,TRBJ2-3,NA,NA,TRBV11-3,CASSLEGTGTDTQYF,TGTGCCAGCAGCTTAGAGGGTACTGGCACAGATACGCAGTATTTT
14,TRBJ2-5,TRBD1,NA,TRBV7-6,CASSPGTGGLSQYF,TGTGCCAGCAGCCCCGGGACAGGGGGCCTCAGCCAGTACTTC
13,TRBJ2-5,NA,NA,TRBV7-7,CASSLSSRETQYF,TGTGCTAGCAGCTTAAGTTCGAGGGAGACCCAGTACTTC
13,TRBJ2-7,NA,NA,TRBV5-1,CASIEDADYEQYF,TGCGCCAGCATAGAGGACGCTGACTACGAGCAGTACTTC
15,TRBJ2-3,TRBD1,NA,TRBV5-1,CASSLGDSSTDTQYF,TGCGCCAGCAGCTTGGGGGACAGTAGCACAGATACGCAGTATTTT
12,TRBJ1-2,NA,NA,TRBV29-1,CSVEGGTYGYTF,TGCAGCGTTGAAGGGGGAACCTATGGCTACACCTTC
14,TRBJ2-3,NA,NA,TRBV9,CASSTGTIPDTQYF,TGTGCCAGCAGCACAGGGACTATCCCCGATACGCAGTATTTT
16,TRBJ2-5,TRBD2,NA,TRBV4-3,CASSQEAHLAGTTQYF,TGCGCCAGCAGCCAAGAGGCCCATCTAGCGGGGACGACCCAGTACTTC
15,TRBJ1-1,NA,NA,TRBV7-3,CASSLGPNRATEAFF,TGTGCCAGCAGCTTAGGCCCCAACAGGGCCACTGAAGCTTTCTTT
16,TRBJ1-1,NA,NA,TRBV9,CASSVAFGTQNTEAFF,TGTGCCAGCAGCGTAGCTTTCGGGACACAGAACACTGAAGCTTTCTTT
16,TRBJ2-3,TRBD2,NA,TRBV5-4,CASSSRLAGVTDTQYF,TGTGCCAGCAGCTCCCGTCTAGCGGGAGTCACAGATACGCAGTATTTT
12,TRBJ1-4,NA,NA,TRBV29-1,CSAGTQNEKLFF,TGCAGCGCCGGGACCCAAAATGAAAAACTGTTTTTT
14,TRBJ2-1,NA,few,TRBV10-3,CAIGSSREYNEQFF,TGTGCCATCGGTAGCTCACGGGAGTACAATGAGCAGTTCTTC
15,TRBJ1-6,NA,NA,TRBV7-2,CASSLVAGMDSPLHF,TGTGCCAGCAGCTTAGTTGCAGGGATGGATTCACCCCTCCACTTT
13,TRBJ1-1,NA,NA,TRBV25-1,CASSGHMNTEAFF,TGTGCCAGCAGTGGCCACATGAACACTGAAGCTTTCTTT
17,TRBJ1-2,NA,NA,TRBV19,CASSPQNPAGSRDGYTF,TGTGCCAGTAGTCCCCAAAATCCGGCAGGGTCGAGGGATGGCTACACCTTC
15,TRBJ1-2,NA,NA,TRBV2,CASSEGDPWTYGYTF,TGTGCCAGCAGTGAGGGGGACCCTTGGACCTATGGCTACACCTTC
13,TRBJ1-4,TRBD1,once,TRBV9,CASSVGQNEKLFF,TGTGCCAGCAGCGTGGGACAGAATGAAAAACTGTTTTTT
16,TRBJ2-3,TRBD2,NA,TRBV9,CASSVATGGTSDTQYF,TGTGCCAGCAGCGTAGCTACGGGGGGAACCTCAGATACGCAGTATTTT